This TCR beta chain derives from a study of CD8+ T cells in alopecia areata. On the study more broadly: Treatment of the treated patients consisted of oral tofacitinib, 5 to 10 mg twice daily.

Extracted from the samples, RNA was reverse transcribed into cDNA to serve as the sequencing template. Sequencing was performed with immunoSEQ multiplex PCR; in TCRdb, only in-frame clones are kept and a portion is missing. The sample holds over 150,000 clones, around 60% seen once. CDR3 length: 12 residues. Trimming cost V 7 bases and J 4 bases; bases outside gene matches: 5. Per the germline V gene, CDR1 is SQVTM and CDR2 is ANQGSEA. This receptor was taken from a human donor with alopecia areata. The sequencing here drew on CD4+ T cells sorted from blood, taken at week 0. The chain uses TRBV29-1 and TRBJ2-7; 9 nucleotides align to TRBD1. CDR3 sequence reads: CSGSDRGYEQYF. The CDR3 coding sequence is TGCAGCGGATCGGACAGGGGTTACGAGCAGTACTTC.